This TCR beta chain stems from a study of cytomegalovirus exposure and HLA in healthy donors. Study-wide points: Reported results showed that the classifier diagnosed cytomegalovirus status with high specificity and sensitivity. Presence/absence analyses treated sequencing depth as roughly uniform across donors. Data from an earlier analysis indicated that most TCR beta V segments were productive either about 87% or about 30% of the time. A missense variant in DCLRE1C was later tied to TCR beta V- and J-gene trimming.

The PCR used 60 Vbeta and 13 Jbeta primers. Sequencing used immunoSEQ multiplex PCR; TCRdb keeps in-frame clones, though not all of them. The profile shows fewer than 200,000 clones, roughly four fifths of them singletons. In this sample, this clone turned up once. The antigen remains unidentified. Trimming took 4 bases from V and 5 from J; bases not matched to a gene: 6. Germline V gene lookup returns CDR1 SGHRS and CDR2 YFSETQ. The CDR3 consists of 15 residues. Sequencing was performed on PBMCs. The TCR comes from a woman in her late teens or twenties in good health and CMV-seropositive. The chain is built from TRBV5-1 and TRBJ1-6, with 7 bases fitting TRBD1. The CDR3 DNA is TGCGCCAGCAGCCTTTCGACAGGGAATAATTCACCCCTCCACTTT. Its protein is CASSLSTGNNSPLHF. Full variable domain (remainder filled in from reference TRBV5-1 and TRBJ1-6): KAGVTQTPRYLIKTRGQQVTLSCSPISGHRSVSWYQQTPGQGLQFLFEYFSETQRNKGNFPGRFSGRQFSNSRSEMNVSTLELGDSALYLCASSLSTGNNSPLHFGNGTRLTVT.